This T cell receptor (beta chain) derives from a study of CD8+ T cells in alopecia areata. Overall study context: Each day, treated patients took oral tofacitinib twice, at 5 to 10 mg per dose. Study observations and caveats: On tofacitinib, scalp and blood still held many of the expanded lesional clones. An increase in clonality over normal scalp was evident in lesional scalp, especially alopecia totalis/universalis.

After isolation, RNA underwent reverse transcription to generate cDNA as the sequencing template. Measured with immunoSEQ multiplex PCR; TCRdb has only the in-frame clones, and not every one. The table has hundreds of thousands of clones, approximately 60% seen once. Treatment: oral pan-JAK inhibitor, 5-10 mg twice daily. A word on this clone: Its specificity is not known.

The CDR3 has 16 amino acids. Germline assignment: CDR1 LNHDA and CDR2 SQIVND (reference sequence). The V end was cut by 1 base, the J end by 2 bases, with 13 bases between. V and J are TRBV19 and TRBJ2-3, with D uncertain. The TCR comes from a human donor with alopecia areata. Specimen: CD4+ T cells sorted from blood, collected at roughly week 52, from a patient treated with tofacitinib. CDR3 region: CASSIVGQRTTDTQYF. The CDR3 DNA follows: TGTGCCAGTAGTATAGTAGGTCAGCGAACCACAGATACGCAGTATTTT.